Sequencing of this T cell receptor (beta chain) was carried out in a study of PD-1 blockade in mismatch repair-deficient tumors. The study, taken as a whole, reports: Rapid post-treatment expansion, then contraction, generally preceding radiologic response, marked tumor-resident clones.

Worth noting for this clone: Antigen: not known.

Looked up from germline, CDR1 is LNHDA and CDR2 is SQIVND (reference sequence). V was trimmed by 5 bases and J by 4 bases, leaving 9 bases between them. CDR3 length equals 13 residues. Sequenced by immunoSEQ multiplex PCR; TCRdb stores in-frame clones only, minus some. The sample records approximately 110,000 clones, about 74% being singletons. The source of this sequence is an adult with mismatch repair-deficient cancer. Source: peripheral blood, taken 60 weeks after starting pembrolizumab. The rearrangement joins TRBV19 to TRBJ1-5, with no clear D. CDR3 in DNA: TGTGCCAGTAGTTTCCTCGGGAATCAGCCCCAGCATTTT. It encodes CASSFLGNQPQHF.